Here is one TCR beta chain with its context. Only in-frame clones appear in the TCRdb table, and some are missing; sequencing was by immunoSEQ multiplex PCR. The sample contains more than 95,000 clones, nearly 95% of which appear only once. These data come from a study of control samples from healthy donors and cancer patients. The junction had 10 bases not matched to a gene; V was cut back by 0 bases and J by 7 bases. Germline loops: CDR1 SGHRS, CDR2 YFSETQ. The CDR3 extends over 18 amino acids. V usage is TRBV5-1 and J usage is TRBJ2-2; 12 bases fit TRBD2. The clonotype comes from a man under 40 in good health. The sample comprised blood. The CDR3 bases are TGCGCCAGCAGCTTGGCCCTAGCGGGGGGGCCTAGAAACGGGGAGCTGTTTTTT. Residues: CASSLALAGGPRNGELFF.